Presented here are 9 T cell receptor beta chains from one specimen sequenced in a study of OX40 agonist ivuxolimab in advanced cancers. Data came from immunoSEQ multiplex PCR; TCRdb stores just in-frame clones and leaves some out. The sample comprises roughly 80,000 clones, 86% of which are singletons, and just over 0.75% rests with the top ten. The sample here was CD4+ or CD8+ T cells sorted from blood, taken in a trial of the OX40 agonist ivuxolimab. Receptor source: an adult with an advanced solid tumor such as melanoma, head and neck, liver or kidney cancer.

CDR3 sequence (DNA): TGTGCCAGCAGGACGTTGGGACAGGGAAACTACGAGCAGTACTTC. As protein: CASRTLGQGNYEQYF. The rearrangement links TRBV6-1 to TRBJ2-7; 9 bases match TRBD1. Germline CDR1 and CDR2: MNHNS and SASEGT. This CDR3 contains 15 residues. V shed 6 bases and J 3 bases; nucleotides not matched to a gene: 9.

The rearrangement joins TRBV13 to TRBJ1-3, with D unresolved. Germline CDR1 reads PRHDT; CDR2 reads FYEKMQ (reference sequence). This CDR3 contains 14 residues. Trimming shortened V by 5 bases and J by 8 bases, and 16 bases separated the two germline ends. For the CDR3, the DNA is TGTGCCAGCAGCCAGCCGTTAAATAGGGACACCATATATTTT. Translating gives CASSQPLNRDTIYF.

This clone showed up just once. The chain couples TRBV11-3 to TRBJ2-3; 7 bases are a match to TRBD1. The germline V gene has CDR1 SGHNT and CDR2 YENEEA. The J segment lost 0 bases and the V segment lost 5 bases, leaving 8 bases of the junction unmatched. The CDR3 is 16 residues long. The CDR3 spells CASSVSWGQSTDTQYF. The DNA of the CDR3 is TGTGCCAGCAGCGTTTCATGGGGACAGAGCACAGATACGCAGTATTTT.

The J gene is TRBJ1-6, the V gene TRBV7-2, with 9 bases lining up with TRBD1. CDR1 and CDR2 from the germline V gene are SGHTA and FQGNSA. The ends lost 8 bases at V and 10 bases at J; junction bases unmatched: 12. This CDR3 spans 15 amino acids. The CDR3 sequence is CASRLDRGRRSPLHF. In nucleotides, the CDR3 is TGTGCCAGCCGACTGGACAGGGGAAGGCGATCACCCCTCCACTTT.

The V gene is TRBV9, the J gene TRBJ2-3; a possible D gene is TRBD2 (5 bases). Trimming took 4 bases from V and 2 from J, leaving 17 bases between them. Germline CDR1 reads SGDLS; CDR2 reads YYNGEE. The CDR3 contains 16 residues. CDR3 amino acids: CASSTRAAVNTDTQYF. The DNA of the CDR3 is TGTGCCAGCAGCACCCGGGCAGCGGTTAACACAGATACGCAGTATTTT.

This clone was seen just once. The rearrangement uses TRBV10-3 and TRBJ1-5; D possibly corresponds to TRBD1 (6 bases). CDR1 and CDR2 (germline): ENHRY, SYGVKD. Deletions cut 3 bases from V and 6 bases from J, with 12 bases between. This CDR3 spans 14 amino acids. The CDR3, as DNA: TGTGCCATCAGTGAAAAACAGGGTGGTCAGCCCCAGCATTTT. Protein product: CAISEKQGGQPQHF.

The V gene is TRBV11-2, the J gene TRBJ2-1; 12 positions agree with TRBD2. The germline gives CDR1 SGHAT, CDR2 FQNNGV. V was clipped by 5 bases and J by 6 bases; unmatched bases: 5. This CDR3 has 15 amino acids. The CDR3 DNA is TGTGCCAGCAGCCCGGGACTAGCGGGCCCCAATGAGCAGTTCTTC. It codes for CASSPGLAGPNEQFF.

This chain links TRBV7-2 with TRBJ1-1; D is unclear. V lost 4 bases and J 1 base, leaving 16 bases between the germline ends. The CDR3 loop spans 16 amino acids. Germline-derived CDR1 and CDR2 are SGHTA and FQGNSA. This chain's CDR3 is CASSSQIRGTNTEAFF. The CDR3 region has the DNA TGTGCCAGCAGCTCCCAGATCCGGGGTACGAACACTGAAGCTTTCTTT.

This chain connects TRBV28 to TRBJ2-7; 9 bases fit TRBD2. The CDR3 contains 15 residues. Unmatched junction bases numbered 7, after V lost 1 base and J lost 6 bases. Germline V gene lookup returns CDR1 MDHEN and CDR2 SYDVKM. Here the CDR3 DNA reads TGTGCCAGCAGTTTATTGGCGGGAGGGCTTTTCGAGCAGTACTTC. Its protein product is CASSLLAGGLFEQYF.